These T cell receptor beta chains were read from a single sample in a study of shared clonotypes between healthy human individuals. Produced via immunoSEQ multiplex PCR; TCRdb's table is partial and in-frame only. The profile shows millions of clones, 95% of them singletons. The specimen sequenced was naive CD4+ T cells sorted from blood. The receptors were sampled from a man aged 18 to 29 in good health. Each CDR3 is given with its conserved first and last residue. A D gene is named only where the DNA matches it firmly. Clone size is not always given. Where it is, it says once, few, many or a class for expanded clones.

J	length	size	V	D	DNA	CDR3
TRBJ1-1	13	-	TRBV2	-	TGTGCCAGCAGCGAACAGAGGAACACTGAAGCTTTCTTT	CASSEQRNTEAFF
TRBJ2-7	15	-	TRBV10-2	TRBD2	TGCGCCAGCAGTGAATTAGCGGGAGGAATCAGCGAGCAGTACTTC	CASSELAGGISEQYF
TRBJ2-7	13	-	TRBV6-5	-	TGTGCCAGCTGGGGGGCCGCCTCCTACGAGCAGTACTTC	CASWGAASYEQYF
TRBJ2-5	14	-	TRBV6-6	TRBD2	TGTGCCAGCAGACAGGGACTAGCGGGAGAGACCCAGTACTTC	CASRQGLAGETQYF
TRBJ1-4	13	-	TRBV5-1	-	TGCGCCAGCGCGGGACACCATAATGAAAAACTGTTTTTT	CASAGHHNEKLFF
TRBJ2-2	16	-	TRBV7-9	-	TGTGCCAGCAGATCACCCGGACGGCAAAACACCGGGGAGCTGTTTTTT	CASRSPGRQNTGELFF
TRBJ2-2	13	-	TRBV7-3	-	TGTGCCAGCAGCTTATTGGATGCCGGGGAGCTGTTTTTT	CASSLLDAGELFF
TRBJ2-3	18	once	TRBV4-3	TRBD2	TGCGCCAGCAGCCAGGATCGCCTACTAGCGGGAGGAGAAGATACGCAGTATTTT	CASSQDRLLAGGEDTQYF
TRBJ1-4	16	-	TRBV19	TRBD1	TGTGCCAGTAGTAGTGACCGGACAGGGATGGGTGAAAAACTGTTTTTT	CASSSDRTGMGEKLFF
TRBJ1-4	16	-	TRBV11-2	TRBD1	TGTGCCAGCAGACGGACAGGGGGAGCAACTAATGAAAAACTGTTTTTT	CASRRTGGATNEKLFF
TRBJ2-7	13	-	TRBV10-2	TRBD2	TGCGCCAGCAGTTTAACTAGCGAAGTTGAGCAGTACTTC	CASSLTSEVEQYF
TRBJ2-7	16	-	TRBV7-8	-	TGTGCCAGCAGCCGCGTCGGGGGCGACGATTCCTACGAGCAGTACTTC	CASSRVGGDDSYEQYF
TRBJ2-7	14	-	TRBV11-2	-	TGTGCCAGCAGCAGCCTCCGGGCGACGGGCGAGCAGTACTTC	CASSSLRATGEQYF
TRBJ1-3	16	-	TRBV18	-	TGTGCCAGCTCACCACCGGTTCGAGGGTCTGGAAACACCATATATTTT	CASSPPVRGSGNTIYF
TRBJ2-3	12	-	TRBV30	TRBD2	TGTGCCTGGAATAGCGGGGCAGATACGCAGTATTTT	CAWNSGADTQYF
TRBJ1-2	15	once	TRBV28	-	TGTGCCAGCAGTTCGGCAGGGGCTGGGGGTCGGGGCTACACCTTC	CASSSAGAGGRGYTF